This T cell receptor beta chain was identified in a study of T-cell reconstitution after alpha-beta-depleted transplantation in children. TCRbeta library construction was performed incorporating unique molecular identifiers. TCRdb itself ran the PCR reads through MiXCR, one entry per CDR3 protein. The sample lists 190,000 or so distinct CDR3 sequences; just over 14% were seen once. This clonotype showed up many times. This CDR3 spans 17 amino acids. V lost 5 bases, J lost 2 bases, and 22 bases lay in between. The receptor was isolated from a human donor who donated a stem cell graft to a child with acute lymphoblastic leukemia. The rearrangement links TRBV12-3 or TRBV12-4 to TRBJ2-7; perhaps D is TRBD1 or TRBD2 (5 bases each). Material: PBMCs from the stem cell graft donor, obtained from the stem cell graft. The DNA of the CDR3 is TGTGCCAGCAGTCCTCCAGGGCCCTACGGGGATACCTACGAGCAGTACTTC. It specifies CASSPPGPYGDTYEQYF.